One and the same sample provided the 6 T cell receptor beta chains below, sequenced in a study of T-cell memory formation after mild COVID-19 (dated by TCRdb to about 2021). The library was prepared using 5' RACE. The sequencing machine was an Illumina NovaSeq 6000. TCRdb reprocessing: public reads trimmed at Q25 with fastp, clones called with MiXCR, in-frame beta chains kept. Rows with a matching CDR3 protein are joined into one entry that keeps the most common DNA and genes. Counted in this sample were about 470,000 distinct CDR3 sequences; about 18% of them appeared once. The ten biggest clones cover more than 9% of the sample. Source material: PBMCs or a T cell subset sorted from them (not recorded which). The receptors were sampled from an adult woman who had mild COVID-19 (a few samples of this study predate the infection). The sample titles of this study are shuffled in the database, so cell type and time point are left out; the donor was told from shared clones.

The CDR3 protein is CASSGSGGAGVNEQFF. The DNA of the CDR3 is TGTGCCAGCAGCGGATCCGGCGGGGCGGGAGTCAATGAGCAGTTCTTC. The chain carries TRBV7-9 and TRBJ2-1; 7 nucleotides line up with TRBD2. There are 16 residues in the CDR3. CDR1 is SEHNR and CDR2 is FQNEAQ in the germline V gene (reference sequence). J lost 6 bases, V lost 5 bases, and 13 bases had no gene match. Supplemented by reference TRBV7-9 and TRBJ2-1, the full variable domain reads DTGVSQNPRHKITKRGQNVTFRCDPISEHNRLYWYRQTLGQGPEFLTYFQNEAQLEKSRLLSDRFSAERPKGSFSTLEIQRTEQGDSAMYLCASSGSGGAGVNEQFFGPGTRLTVL.

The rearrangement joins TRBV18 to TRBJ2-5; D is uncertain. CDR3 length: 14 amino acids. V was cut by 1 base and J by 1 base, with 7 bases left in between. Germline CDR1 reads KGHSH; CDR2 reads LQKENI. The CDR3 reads CASSPRAIQETQYF. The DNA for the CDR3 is TGTGCCAGCTCACCACGGGCGATCCAAGAGACCCAGTACTTC.

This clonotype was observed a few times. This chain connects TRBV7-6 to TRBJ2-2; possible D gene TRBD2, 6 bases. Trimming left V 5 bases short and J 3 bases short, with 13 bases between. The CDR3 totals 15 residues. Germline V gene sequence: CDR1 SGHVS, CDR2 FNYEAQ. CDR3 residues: CASSPWTTYTGELFF. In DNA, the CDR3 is TGTGCCAGCAGCCCTTGGACTACCTACACCGGGGAGCTGTTTTTT.

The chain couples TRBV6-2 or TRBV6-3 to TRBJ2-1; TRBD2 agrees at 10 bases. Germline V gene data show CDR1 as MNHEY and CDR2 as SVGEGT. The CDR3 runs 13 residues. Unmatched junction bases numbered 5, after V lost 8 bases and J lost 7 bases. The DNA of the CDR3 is TGTGCCAGCCGCGGGACTAGCGCGAATGAGCAGTTCTTC. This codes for CASRGTSANEQFF.

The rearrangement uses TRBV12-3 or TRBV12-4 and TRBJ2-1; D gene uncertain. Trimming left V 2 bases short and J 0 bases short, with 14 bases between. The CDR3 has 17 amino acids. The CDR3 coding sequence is TGTGCCAGCAGTTTACCCCAGCAGGTTAGCTCCTACAATGAGCAGTTCTTC. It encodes CASSLPQQVSSYNEQFF.

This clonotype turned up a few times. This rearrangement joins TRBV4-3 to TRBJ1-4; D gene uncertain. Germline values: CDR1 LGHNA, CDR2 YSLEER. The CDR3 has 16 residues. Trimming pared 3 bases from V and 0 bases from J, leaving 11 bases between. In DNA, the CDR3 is TGCGCCAGCAGCCAGGGGTCGTGGGCAACTAATGAAAAACTGTTTTTT. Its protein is CASSQGSWATNEKLFF.